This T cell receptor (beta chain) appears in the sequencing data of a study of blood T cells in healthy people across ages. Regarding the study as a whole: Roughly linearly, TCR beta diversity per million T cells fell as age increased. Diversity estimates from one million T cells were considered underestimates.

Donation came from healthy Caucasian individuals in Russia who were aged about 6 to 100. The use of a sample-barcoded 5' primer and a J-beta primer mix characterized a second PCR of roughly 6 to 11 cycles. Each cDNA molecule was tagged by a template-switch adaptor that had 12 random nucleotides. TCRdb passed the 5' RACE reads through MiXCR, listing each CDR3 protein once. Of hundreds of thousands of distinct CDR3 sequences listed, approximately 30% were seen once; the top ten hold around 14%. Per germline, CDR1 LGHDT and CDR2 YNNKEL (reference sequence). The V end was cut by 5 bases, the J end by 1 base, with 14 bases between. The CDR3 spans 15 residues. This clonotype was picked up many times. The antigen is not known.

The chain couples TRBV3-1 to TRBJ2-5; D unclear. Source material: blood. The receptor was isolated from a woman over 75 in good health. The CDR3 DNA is TGTGCCAGCAGCGACGGTCCCGGGTCCCAAGAGACCCAGTACTTC. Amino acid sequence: CASSDGPGSQETQYF.